Below are 28 T cell receptor beta chains sequenced from a single sample in a study of identical twins. One entry per CDR3 protein results from TCRdb running MiXCR on the 5' RACE reads. Among around 480,000 distinct CDR3 sequences listed, 14% were seen once. These data are also associated with another study on yellow fever vaccine responses in identical twins.

Sequencing used CD4+ T cells sorted from blood. Receptors originate from a woman between 18 and 29 years old in good health.

This chain connects TRBV20-1 to TRBJ2-7; 8 nucleotides match TRBD1. The germline gives CDR1 DFQATT, CDR2 SNEGSKA (reference sequence). This CDR3 spans 13 amino acids. Trimming cost V 6 bases and J 1 base; bases outside gene matches: 5. The CDR3 here is CSADTGGSYEQYF. CDR3 in DNA: TGCAGTGCGGACACAGGGGGGTCCTACGAGCAGTACTTC.

This clonotype occurred a few times. The rearrangement uses TRBV3-1 and TRBJ2-2; TRBD2 agrees at 8 bases. The CDR3 is made up of 15 amino acids. CDR1 LGHDT and CDR2 YNNKEL come from the germline V gene (reference sequence). Trimming removed 6 bases from V and 4 bases from J; junction bases left unmatched: 7. DNA of the CDR3: TGTGCCAGCAGAGAGCGGGGGAGAAGCACCGGGGAGCTGTTTTTT. Translating it yields CASRERGRSTGELFF. Combining the CDR3 with reference TRBV3-1 and TRBJ2-2 gives the whole variable domain DTAVSQTPKYLVTQMGNDKSIKCEQNLGHDTMYWYKQDSKKFLKIMFSYNNKELIINETVPNRFSPKSPDKAHLNLHINSLELGDSAVYFCASRERGRSTGELFFGEGSRLTVL.

The V call is TRBV24-1, the J call TRBJ2-2, with D perhaps TRBD1 or TRBD2 (6 bases each). The germline V gene has CDR1 KGHDR and CDR2 SFDVKD. Trimming took 4 bases from V and 5 from J, leaving 13 bases between them. There are 15 residues in the CDR3. The CDR3 reads CATSDAGAGTGELFF. The CDR3 DNA is TGTGCCACCAGTGACGCAGGGGCGGGGACCGGGGAGCTGTTTTTT.

This clonotype has only a few counts. This chain links TRBV20-1 with TRBJ2-1, with 10 bases matching TRBD2. V trimming: 1 base; J trimming: 4 bases; junction bases outside the gene matches: 10. Germline loops: CDR1 DFQATT, CDR2 SNEGSKA (reference sequence). This CDR3 region has 17 residues. The chain's CDR3 is CSARGKGAGGLYNEQFF. CDR3 DNA sequence: TGCAGTGCTAGAGGGAAGGGAGCGGGAGGGCTTTACAATGAGCAGTTCTTC.

The rearrangement uses TRBV4-2 and TRBJ2-7; D is perhaps TRBD1 (5 bases). The CDR3 contains 14 residues. Between the trimmed V and J ends, which lost 2 bases and 3 bases, there was a span of 11 bases. Germline V gives CDR1 LGHNA, CDR2 YNFKEQ. CDR3 bases: TGTGCCAGCAGCCAACGGTGGGGCCGCTACGAGCAGTACTTC. It yields the protein CASSQRWGRYEQYF.

The J gene is TRBJ2-5, the V gene TRBV6-5; TRBD1 or TRBD2 may be the D gene (5 bases each). Germline V lookup: CDR1 MNHEY, CDR2 SVGAGI. Trimming cost V 2 bases and J 0 bases, with 13 bases left between them. This CDR3 has 16 amino acids. The CDR3 DNA reads TGTGCCAGCAGTTACGGTACCGGGACGTACCAAGAGACCCAGTACTTC. Translated, it gives CASSYGTGTYQETQYF.

V gene TRBV12-3 or TRBV12-4 combines with J gene TRBJ1-2, with 8 bases lining up with TRBD1. V dropped 6 bases and J dropped 5; count of bases not matched to a gene: 20. The CDR3 extends over 18 amino acids. CDR3 amino acids: CASRGQVKALPPNYGYTF. The DNA of the CDR3 is TGTGCCAGCAGGGGACAGGTTAAAGCGTTGCCCCCGAATTATGGCTACACCTTC.

This rearrangement joins TRBV20-1 to TRBJ2-5, with 11 positions matching TRBD2. The germline CDR1 and CDR2 sequences are DFQATT and SNEGSKA (reference sequence). This CDR3 is built from 18 residues. V trimming: 6 bases; J trimming: 5 bases; junction bases outside the gene matches: 20. DNA of the CDR3: TGCAGTGCCCAGGATCTGCAAAGGGTAGCGGGGGGGCCGGAGACCCAGTACTTC. Residues: CSAQDLQRVAGGPETQYF.

The gene calls are TRBV7-6 and TRBJ2-7, with 8 nucleotides matching TRBD1. After removal of 1 base from V and 1 base from J, the junction contained 12 bases not matched to a gene. CDR1 and CDR2 from the germline V gene are SGHVS and FNYEAQ. The CDR3 is 18 amino acids. The CDR3 region has the DNA TGTGCCAGCAGCTTAGAAGGGTTCCGGGACAGGAGTTCCTACGAGCAGTACTTC. Translated, it gives CASSLEGFRDRSSYEQYF.

The gene calls are TRBV28 and TRBJ2-3; TRBD1 might be the D (6 bases). Germline V gene data show CDR1 as MDHEN and CDR2 as SYDVKM. V was trimmed by 1 base and J by 2 bases, leaving 13 bases between them. The CDR3 is 16 residues long. CDR3 nucleotides: TGTGCCAGCAGTTTATCCGGCAGGGGTTACACAGATACGCAGTATTTT. As protein: CASSLSGRGYTDTQYF.

This clonotype has a handful of counts. The chain uses TRBV20-1 and TRBJ2-1; D may be TRBD2 (5 bases). From germline, CDR1 is DFQATT and CDR2 SNEGSKA (reference sequence). V was trimmed by 6 bases and J by 0 bases, leaving 15 bases between them. CDR3 size: 15 residues. The CDR3 nucleotides read TGCAGTGCACGTAGGGCGGGTAGCTCCTACAATGAGCAGTTCTTC. Protein sequence: CSARRAGSSYNEQFF.

The sample holds many counts of this clonotype. The chain recombines TRBV12-3 or TRBV12-4 with TRBJ2-5; D call uncertain. V lost 0 bases and J lost 5, with 10 bases in between. The CDR3 is made up of 14 amino acids. DNA for the CDR3: TGTGCCAGCAGTTTAGCGGACCCTAGGGAGACCCAGTACTTC. Protein: CASSLADPRETQYF.

This clonotype occurred a few times. The V call is TRBV5-1, the J call TRBJ2-1; D is perhaps TRBD2 (6 bases). Deletions cut 2 bases from V and 4 bases from J, with 10 bases between. From germline, CDR1 is SGHRS and CDR2 YFSETQ. CDR3 length equals 14 residues. CDR3 sequence reads: CASSFDGGYNEQFF. The CDR3 DNA reads as TGCGCCAGCAGCTTCGACGGGGGATACAATGAGCAGTTCTTC.

The chain carries TRBV12-3 or TRBV12-4 and TRBJ1-2; 8 bases align to TRBD1. The CDR3 has 14 residues. V shed 2 bases, J shed 8 bases, and the junction held 7 bases outside the gene matches. CDR3 sequence reads: CASSLSGGRRGYTF. In DNA, the CDR3 is TGTGCCAGCAGTTTATCAGGGGGCCGCCGGGGCTACACCTTC.

This chain links TRBV12-3 or TRBV12-4 with TRBJ1-1, with a possible D match to TRBD1 (5 bases). V was clipped by 6 bases and J by 1 base, with 15 bases between them. The CDR3 consists of 15 residues. This CDR3 reads CASSPTQTENTEAFF. CDR3 sequence (DNA): TGTGCCAGCAGCCCAACCCAGACAGAGAACACTGAAGCTTTCTTT.

This clonotype was detected only a few times. The chain links TRBV11-2 to TRBJ2-5; unclear D gene. From germline, CDR1 is SGHAT and CDR2 FQNNGV. V lost 0 bases to trimming and J lost 5 bases, with 10 bases between them. This CDR3 is built from 14 residues. The DNA for the CDR3 is TGTGCCAGCAGCTTAGATCCCACGTGGGAGACCCAGTACTTC. Its translation: CASSLDPTWETQYF.

This clonotype has at least ten counts. V gene TRBV29-1 combines with J gene TRBJ2-2, with D possibly called TRBD1 or TRBD2 (5 bases each). The CDR3 is 12 amino acids. CDR1 and CDR2 from the germline V gene are SQVTM and ANQGSEA. Trimming cost V 7 bases and J 6 bases, with 12 bases left between them. The CDR3 nucleotides read TGCAGCGCCGGGACCTCCCCCGGGGAGCTGTTTTTT. Amino acid sequence: CSAGTSPGELFF.

This rearrangement joins TRBV4-1 to TRBJ2-2; D unclear. The CDR3 contains 19 residues. Germline V gives CDR1 MGHRA, CDR2 YSYEKL. V was shortened by 2 bases and J by 0 bases, with 19 bases between the two germline ends. The CDR3 loop is CASSQFAQTEFANTGELFF. CDR3 nucleotides: TGCGCCAGCAGCCAATTCGCCCAAACAGAGTTCGCGAACACCGGGGAGCTGTTTTTT.

CDR3 in DNA: TGTGCCAGCAGCGAGAGGGGACAGGCGAACACCGGGGAGCTGTTTTTT. Residues: CASSERGQANTGELFF. V gene TRBV9 combines with J gene TRBJ2-2; 8 nucleotides align to TRBD1. With 3 bases clipped from V and 0 bases from J, the junction kept 4 bases outside the gene matches. This CDR3 is 16 amino acids long. Germline CDR1 reads SGDLS; CDR2 reads YYNGEE.

Only a few counts were recorded for this clonotype. The chain joins TRBV28 to TRBJ2-7; no firm D call. With 2 bases removed from V and 2 bases from J, the gap between germline ends came to 10 bases. Germline values: CDR1 MDHEN, CDR2 SYDVKM. This CDR3 contains 14 residues. CDR3 region: CASSLPMDPYEQYF. In DNA, the CDR3 is TGTGCCAGCAGTTTACCGATGGACCCCTACGAGCAGTACTTC.

At least ten counts were recorded for this clonotype. The chain joins TRBV12-3 or TRBV12-4 to TRBJ2-2, with TRBD1 identical over 7 bases. Trimming removed 6 bases from V and 0 bases from J; junction bases left unmatched: 1. The CDR3 length is 14 residues. In nucleotides, the CDR3 is TGTGCCAGCAGAGGGACAGCGAACACCGGGGAGCTGTTTTTT. Its protein product is CASRGTANTGELFF.

This clonotype was observed a few times. The V and J genes are TRBV6-2 or TRBV6-3 and TRBJ2-1, with D maybe TRBD2 (6 bases). V lost 2 bases to trimming and J lost 15 bases, with 23 bases between them. Germline CDR1 and CDR2: MNHEY and SVGEGT. This CDR3 contains 15 residues. The DNA of the CDR3 is TGTGCCAGCAGTTACCCCCAGGAACTAGCCTTTCGTGGGTTCTTC. Its translation is CASSYPQELAFRGFF.

The genes are TRBV20-1 and TRBJ2-1, with 10 nucleotides matching TRBD1. Germline V gene lookup returns CDR1 DFQATT and CDR2 SNEGSKA (reference sequence). V trimming: 0 bases; J trimming: 4 bases; junction bases outside the gene matches: 3. The CDR3 runs 15 residues. The CDR3 DNA is TGCAGTGCTAGAGATCGGGACAGGGGTTACAATGAGCAGTTCTTC. As protein: CSARDRDRGYNEQFF.

In its sample, this clonotype was seen a few times. The rearrangement links TRBV28 to TRBJ2-4, with unresolved D. V was cut by 0 bases and J by 0 bases, with 15 bases left in between. Germline CDR1 and CDR2: MDHEN and SYDVKM. This CDR3 spans 18 amino acids. The CDR3 nucleotides are TGTGCCAGCAGTTTATGGCCCGGGTCGAGCCTAGCCAAAAACATTCAGTACTTC. This translates into CASSLWPGSSLAKNIQYF.

This clonotype was counted only a few times. CDR3 nucleotide sequence: TGTGCCAGCTCACCGGACCAGAATTCACCCCTCCACTTT. Its protein is CASSPDQNSPLHF. V gene TRBV18 combines with J gene TRBJ1-6; unclear D gene. Deletions cut 3 bases from V and 7 bases from J, with 7 bases between. Germline V gives CDR1 KGHSH, CDR2 LQKENI. The length of the CDR3 is 13 residues.

This clonotype came up a few times. The chain joins TRBV5-1 to TRBJ2-2; perhaps D is TRBD1 or TRBD2 (5 bases each). V was pared by 4 bases and J by 6 bases, with 19 bases between. CDR3 length: 16 residues. From germline, CDR1 is SGHRS and CDR2 YFSETQ. The CDR3 here is CASSGTRWGTAGELFF. CDR3 in DNA: TGCGCCAGCAGCGGGACCCGATGGGGAACAGCCGGGGAGCTGTTTTTT.

This clonotype was seen only a few times. The rearrangement joins TRBV3-1 to TRBJ2-4; D might be TRBD2 (5 bases). CDR1 is LGHDT and CDR2 is YNNKEL in the germline V gene (reference sequence). The CDR3 contains 15 residues. The germline V and J ends were trimmed by 1 base and 0 bases, with 7 bases remaining between them. The DNA for the CDR3 is TGTGCCAGCAGCCAAGGCGGGCTAGCCAAAAACATTCAGTACTTC. Its protein product is CASSQGGLAKNIQYF.

The chain combines TRBV12-3 or TRBV12-4 with TRBJ2-5, with D tentatively TRBD2 (6 bases). V was cut by 6 bases and J by 4 bases, with 18 bases left in between. The CDR3 contains 15 residues. For the CDR3, the DNA is TGTGCCAGCAGGCCCGGGGCGGGGCGCGGAGAGACCCAGTACTTC. It is translated as CASRPGAGRGETQYF.